These 11 T cell receptor beta chains were all obtained from the same sample, sequenced in a study of T cells in localized non-small cell lung cancer. Only in-frame clones appear in the TCRdb table, and some are missing; sequencing was by immunoSEQ multiplex PCR. The sample contains 50,000 to 75,000 clones, about 87% of which appear only once. Sequencing was performed on peripheral blood, taken before any cancer treatment. The receptors were sampled from a man between 40 and 75 years old with stage I squamous cell lung carcinoma.

The chain couples TRBV28 to TRBJ2-5; 11 positions agree with TRBD2. The germline V gene encodes CDR1 MDHEN and CDR2 SYDVKM. Germline trimming cut 6 bases from V and 4 bases from J; bases unmatched to any gene: 7. The CDR3 has 15 amino acids. In DNA, the CDR3 is TGTGCCAGCAGCCTCCTAGCGGGAGGAGGAGAGACCCAGTACTTC. Its translation: CASSLLAGGGETQYF.

The V call is TRBV9, the J call TRBJ2-5; 8 nucleotides match TRBD2. CDR1 is SGDLS, CDR2 YYNGEE, per germline. The CDR3 has 15 amino acids. After removal of 2 bases from V and 5 bases from J, the junction contained 8 bases not matched to a gene. Here the CDR3 reads CASSVGAGACETQYF. The DNA of the CDR3 is TGTGCCAGCAGCGTGGGAGCGGGAGCGTGTGAGACCCAGTACTTC.

This chain uses TRBV10-3 with TRBJ2-1; D remains ambiguous. The CDR3 sequence is 14 residues long. Germline-derived CDR1 and CDR2 are ENHRY and SYGVKD. V was cut by 2 bases and J by 1 base, with 6 bases left in between. The CDR3 loop reads CAISEGGSYNEQFF. Here the CDR3 DNA reads TGTGCCATCAGTGAGGGCGGTTCCTACAATGAGCAGTTCTTC.

The V and J genes are TRBV10-3 and TRBJ2-5, with a tentative D call TRBD2 (6 bases). Germline V lookup: CDR1 ENHRY, CDR2 SYGVKD. V lost 10 bases, J lost 5 bases, and 14 bases lay in between. This CDR3 has 12 residues. This CDR3 is CASQEGRETQYF. The CDR3, as DNA: TGTGCCAGCCAGGAGGGGAGGGAGACCCAGTACTTC.

The chain recombines TRBV7-8 with TRBJ2-6, with a weak D call TRBD2 (7 bases). Germline CDR1 is SGHVS and CDR2 is FQNEAQ. The CDR3 spans 18 residues. Trimming took 5 bases from V and 1 from J, leaving 18 bases between them. CDR3 in amino acids: CASSKRGGGYSGANVLTF. CDR3 in DNA: TGTGCCAGCAGCAAAAGGGGAGGGGGTTATTCTGGGGCCAACGTCCTGACTTTC.

The J gene is TRBJ2-3, the V gene TRBV28; possibly TRBD2 for D (5 bases). Germline V gene sequence: CDR1 MDHEN, CDR2 SYDVKM. The CDR3 extends over 12 amino acids. Trimming cost V 7 bases and J 6 bases, with 11 bases left between them. DNA for the CDR3: TGTGCCAGCACCCTATCGGGGGATACGCAGTATTTT. Encoded protein: CASTLSGDTQYF.

The gene calls are TRBV7-9 and TRBJ1-3; a possible D gene is TRBD1 (5 bases). Germline V gives CDR1 SEHNR, CDR2 FQNEAQ (reference sequence). The CDR3 spans 14 residues. V was pared by 0 bases and J by 7 bases, with 10 bases between. CDR3: CASSLAGGVNTIYF. The CDR3 DNA sequence: TGTGCCAGCAGCTTAGCCGGGGGAGTGAACACCATATATTTT.

V usage is TRBV6-1 and J usage is TRBJ2-1; 12 positions match TRBD2. This CDR3 is 15 amino acids long. Germline V CDR1 and CDR2: MNHNS, SASEGT. With 8 bases clipped from V and 4 bases from J, the junction kept 6 bases outside the gene matches. The CDR3 sequence is CASGGLAGKYNEQFF. DNA of the CDR3: TGTGCCAGCGGAGGACTAGCGGGAAAATACAATGAGCAGTTCTTC.

This rearrangement joins TRBV5-4 to TRBJ2-7; D is possibly TRBD1 or TRBD2 (5 bases each). Germline V lookup: CDR1 SGHNT, CDR2 YYREEE (reference sequence). The CDR3 is 13 residues long. V shed 1 base and J shed 5 bases, with 10 bases lying between them. CDR3 protein: CASSLKGTDEQYF. The CDR3 DNA reads TGTGCCAGCAGCTTGAAGGGGACCGACGAGCAGTACTTC.

This clone was picked up a small number of times. The J gene is TRBJ2-7, the V gene TRBV6-1, with D uncertain. Trimming left V 2 bases short and J 4 bases short, with 0 bases between. CDR3 length equals 10 residues. Germline values: CDR1 MNHNS, CDR2 SASEGT. CDR3 loop: CASSEYEQYF. In DNA form, the CDR3 reads TGTGCCAGCAGTGAATACGAGCAGTACTTC.

V and J are TRBV5-6 and TRBJ2-7; D not certain. The CDR3 has 11 residues. Germline V CDR1 and CDR2: SGHDT, YYEEEE. Trimming pared 0 bases from V and 6 bases from J, leaving 4 bases between. This chain's CDR3 is CASSLEREQYF. The CDR3 DNA is TGTGCCAGCAGCTTGGAGCGCGAGCAGTACTTC.